These T cell receptor beta chains were read from a single sample in a study of blood T cell repertoires in COVID-19. Profiling relied on immunoSEQ multiplex PCR, and the TCRdb table lists in-frame clones only, not all of them. The top ten hold roughly 5% of the sample, which has around 51,000 clones, 90% seen once. The specimen was peripheral blood. Source of these receptors: a man between 65 and 79 years old with acute or convalescent COVID-19. Each CDR3 is given with its conserved first and last residue. The D gene is left open where the match is weak. Clone sizes are given selectively: once, few, many, or a class where the clone is expanded.

>NA|NA|TRBJ2-7|TRBV5-1
TGCGCCAGCAGCTTGGACATCTCAACCTACGAGCAGTACTTC
CASSLDISTYEQYF
>NA|TRBD1|TRBJ2-7|TRBV7-6
TGTGCCAGCAGCATACATACCGGGACAGGGGGCTACGAGCAGTACTTC
CASSIHTGTGGYEQYF
>NA|NA|TRBJ1-1|TRBV7-2
TGTGCCAGCAGCTTATTAGAGGGAAGTGAAGCTTTCTTT
CASSLLEGSEAFF
>NA|NA|TRBJ1-2|TRBV30
TGTGCCTGGAGTGTAAGGGACATCCCTGCTAACTATGGCTACACCTTC
CAWSVRDIPANYGYTF
>once|TRBD2|TRBJ2-2|TRBV7-9
TGTGCCAGCAGCTCTCCCGGGCTAGCGGGGGGGCTGAGGACCGGGGAGCTGTTTTTT
CASSSPGLAGGLRTGELFF
>NA|NA|TRBJ1-2|TRBV7-9
TGTGCCAGCAGCTCACTAGGTTGGGAGGCGAGAGACTATGGCTACACCTTC
CASSSLGWEARDYGYTF
>NA|TRBD2|TRBJ2-5|TRBV28
TGTGCCAGCATCCAAGCGGGGGGGCCGGGGGAGACCCAGTACTTC
CASIQAGGPGETQYF
>NA|TRBD1|TRBJ2-1|TRBV27
TGTGCCAGCAGTTTCGGGACAGATTACAATGAGCAGTTCTTC
CASSFGTDYNEQFF
>NA|NA|TRBJ2-7|TRBV27
TGTGCCAGCAGCCGGCTCAGGGATGGGGTAAGGCTCTACGAGCAGTACTTC
CASSRLRDGVRLYEQYF
>NA|TRBD1|TRBJ1-5|TRBV20-1
TGCAGTGCTAGTGCCTTTGGGGTAGGCAGGGGGCGGGATAGCAATCAGCCCCAGCATTTT
CSASAFGVGRGRDSNQPQHF
>NA|NA|TRBJ1-2|TRBV6-5
TGTGCCAGCAGTTACTCACGGGGAAACTATGGCTACACCTTC
CASSYSRGNYGYTF
>NA|TRBD1|TRBJ1-1|TRBV7-9
TGTGCCAGCAGCAAATCAGGGGGCACTGAAGCTTTCTTT
CASSKSGGTEAFF
>NA|TRBD1|TRBJ1-6|TRBV11-1
TGTGCCAGCAGCTTAAGACAGGGTGGTTCACCCCTCCACTTT
CASSLRQGGSPLHF
>NA|TRBD2|TRBJ2-7|TRBV5-1
TGCGCCAGCAGCTGGACTAGCGGGGCCATATTCTCCTACGAGCAGTACTTC
CASSWTSGAIFSYEQYF
>NA|TRBD1|TRBJ1-5|TRBV3-1/TRBV3-2
TGTGCCAGCAGCCAAACGACAGGGAGGAGCAATCAGCCCCAGCATTTT
CASSQTTGRSNQPQHF
>NA|NA|TRBJ1-4|TRBV7-8
TGTGCCAGCAGCTTAGTGTTCGTCCAGGCCTCAGCGGCTAATGAAAAACTGTTTTTT
CASSLVFVQASAANEKLFF
>NA|NA|TRBJ2-7|TRBV6-5
TGTGCCAGCAGGATCCCGGGACAAGCTTACGAGCAGTACTTC
CASRIPGQAYEQYF
>NA|NA|TRBJ2-5|TRBV11-3
TGTGCCAGCAGCTTATATGCGCGGGAGACCCAGTACTTC
CASSLYARETQYF
>NA|NA|TRBJ1-2|TRBV18
TGTGCCAGCTCAAATAACGGACAGAGCGGCTACACCTTC
CASSNNGQSGYTF
>NA|TRBD1|TRBJ1-6|TRBV12-3/TRBV12-4
TGTGCCAGCAGGGAAGACAGGGCTAGTAGTCTCCACTTT
CASREDRASSLHF
>once|NA|TRBJ1-1|TRBV19
TGTGCCAGTAGTATCGGGGTTGGGATGAACACTGAAGCTTTCTTT
CASSIGVGMNTEAFF
>NA|TRBD1|TRBJ2-7|TRBV5-1
TGCGCCAGCAGTCCTCGAGAGCAGGGGGCGCGGGAGCAGTACTTC
CASSPREQGAREQYF
>NA|TRBD1|TRBJ1-3|TRBV6-6
TGTGCCAGCAGTTACCAGGGACAGGGTACTGGAAACACCATATATTTT
CASSYQGQGTGNTIYF
>NA|NA|TRBJ2-7|TRBV5-4
TGTGCCAGCAGCTTAGGGACACTACCCTACGAGCAGTACTTC
CASSLGTLPYEQYF
>NA|NA|TRBJ1-2|TRBV4-3
TGCGCCAGCAGCCCTATAGGAGGGACTAACTATGGCTACACCTTC
CASSPIGGTNYGYTF
>NA|TRBD1|TRBJ2-2|TRBV6-2/TRBV6-3
TGTGCCAGCAGTTTAGGACAGGGCGCCGGGGAGCTGTTTTTT
CASSLGQGAGELFF
>once|TRBD1|TRBJ2-1|TRBV5-6
TGTGCCAGCAGCTTGGCCGGGACAGGGGTCAATGAGCAGTTCTTC
CASSLAGTGVNEQFF
>NA|NA|TRBJ1-2|TRBV23-1
TGCGCCAGCAGTCTCCCCCGGGGTACAGATTATCCCAATGGCTACACCTTC
CASSLPRGTDYPNGYTF
>NA|NA|TRBJ1-1|TRBV6-6
TGTGCCAGCAGTATCAGGGTAGGCACTGAAGCTTTCTTT
CASSIRVGTEAFF
>NA|TRBD1|TRBJ2-7|TRBV3-1/TRBV3-2
TGTGCCAGCAGCCACCGGTCCGGGACAGGGCCTACCTACGAGCAGTACTTC
CASSHRSGTGPTYEQYF
>NA|TRBD2|TRBJ2-3|TRBV4-1
TGCGCCAGCAGCCAAGAAGAGCGGGGGCCATCAGATACGCAGTATTTT
CASSQEERGPSDTQYF
>NA|TRBD1|TRBJ1-5|TRBV10-2
TGCGCCAGCCAAACAGGGGTATTCAATCAGCCCCAGCATTTT
CASQTGVFNQPQHF
>NA|TRBD2|TRBJ2-7|TRBV19
TGTGCCAGTAGTGAGGGGTTCGGTAGCGGGGCCTACGAGCAGTACTTC
CASSEGFGSGAYEQYF
>NA|TRBD1|TRBJ2-2|TRBV7-8
TGTGCCAGCACCTGGACAGGGAGCACCGGGGAGCTGTTTTTT
CASTWTGSTGELFF
>NA|NA|TRBJ1-3|TRBV28
TGTGCCAGCAGAAAGACAGCCTCTGGAAACACCATATATTTT
CASRKTASGNTIYF
>NA|NA|TRBJ2-5|TRBV21-1
TGTGCCAGCTCGGATCAGACAGGAGAGACCCAGTACTTC
CASSDQTGETQYF
>NA|TRBD2|TRBJ2-7|TRBV14
TGTGCCAGCAGCCAAGCCGGGACTAGCGGGGACTACGAGCAGTACTTC
CASSQAGTSGDYEQYF
>NA|NA|TRBJ2-5|TRBV5-6
TGTGCCAGCAGCTGGGAAGGAAGGGGCGCCAAGGTGGAGACCCAGTACTTC
CASSWEGRGAKVETQYF
>NA|NA|TRBJ2-4|TRBV27
TGTGCCAGCTCCTCCCTAGCCAAAAACATTCAGTACTTC
CASSSLAKNIQYF